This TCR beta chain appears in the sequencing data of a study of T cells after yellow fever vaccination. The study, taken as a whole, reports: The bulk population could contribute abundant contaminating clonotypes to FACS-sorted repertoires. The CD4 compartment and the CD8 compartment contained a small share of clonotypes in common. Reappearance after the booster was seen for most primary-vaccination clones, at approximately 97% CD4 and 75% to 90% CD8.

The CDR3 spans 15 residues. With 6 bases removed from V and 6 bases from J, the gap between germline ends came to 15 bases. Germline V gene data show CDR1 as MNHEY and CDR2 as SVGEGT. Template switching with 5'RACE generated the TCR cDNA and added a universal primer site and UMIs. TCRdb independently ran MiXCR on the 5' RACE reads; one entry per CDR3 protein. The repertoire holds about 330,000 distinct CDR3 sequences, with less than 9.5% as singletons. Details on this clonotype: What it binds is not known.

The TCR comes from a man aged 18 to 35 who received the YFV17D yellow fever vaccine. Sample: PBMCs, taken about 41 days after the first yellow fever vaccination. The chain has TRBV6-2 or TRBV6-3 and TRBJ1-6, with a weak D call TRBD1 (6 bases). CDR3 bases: TGTGCCAGCAGCCCCGGCAGGACAGCTAATTCACCCCTCCACTTT. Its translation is CASSPGRTANSPLHF.